The sequence of this T cell receptor beta chain was determined in a study of blood T cell repertoires in COVID-19 (dated by TCRdb to the early 2020s). About the study as a whole: The collaborator samples originated in the United States, Italy and Spain and spanned the acute and convalescent phases of COVID-19. HLA class I and class II types, where available, came from metadata supplied by the sample provider rather than from assay-based typing. A freely available public database, intended as a resource for researchers studying the immune response to SARS-CoV-2, is where the repertoires were released. A de-identified subject ID, COVID-19 status, age in years and sex were almost always included in the sample metadata. The dataset comprised deeply sampled blood TCRbeta repertoires from subjects exposed to, actively infected with, or recovered from COVID-19. Samples were obtained from the ongoing ImmuneRACE study (first 160 participants) and from about 1,300 subjects provided by 6 global collaborators. The material from the prospective study consisted of cDNA or gDNA derived from T cells, B-cell-depleted T cells, or PBMCs.

This clone was seen only a few times. Its binding antigen is unknown. No much larger clonotype is one base removed from it; base qualities were not supplied. Overall study results and their limits: The quantity of clinical and demographic metadata differed by source and by participant and was supplied without curation.

The collaborating institutions used their own protocols to collect whole blood in K2EDTA tubes. For TCRbeta analysis, collaborators shipped samples in one of three forms: frozen whole blood, isolated PBMCs, or DNA extracted from either of those sample types. The cysteine opens and the phenylalanine closes a CDR3 of 18 amino acids. Only the CDR3 DNA is retained, 54 bases long and in frame from the first base. From V the trimming removes 3 bases and from J it removes 3 bases, while the gene matches leave 13 bases of the junction unaccounted for. From a lookup of the germline V gene, CDR1 and CDR2 are KGHSH and LQKENI. TCRbeta CDR3 regions were amplified from genomic DNA using the immunoSEQ Assay, a bias-controlled multiplex PCR. The study's processing was this. The number of nucleated cells in each sample was estimated by amplification of reference gene primers within the assay. To quantify the absolute abundance of each unique TCRbeta CDR3 rearrangement, sequence reads were collapsed and filtered. For each sample, productive Simpson clonality was calculated as the square root of Simpson's diversity index over productive rearrangements. TCRdb's version of the immuneACCESS table is confined to in-frame rearrangements and falls short of the full clone set. An unresolved V gene accounts for under half of the shortfall where checked; the remainder is of unknown origin. The V and J calls and clone size come from that table; D and trimming were worked out from the DNA. This sample comprises tens of thousands of clones, around 87% of them detected only once. The ten biggest clones cover about 15% of the sample.

The sequencing sample was made of peripheral blood. Recombination linked TRBV18 to TRBJ1-2; 10 junctional bases match TRBD1. This sequence originates from a human donor in a cohort sampled during active COVID-19. The CDR3 is CASSPLPGQGPLDYGYTF. The DNA is as follows: TGTGCCAGCTCACCCTTACCGGGACAGGGGCCCCTAGACTATGGCTACACCTTC.